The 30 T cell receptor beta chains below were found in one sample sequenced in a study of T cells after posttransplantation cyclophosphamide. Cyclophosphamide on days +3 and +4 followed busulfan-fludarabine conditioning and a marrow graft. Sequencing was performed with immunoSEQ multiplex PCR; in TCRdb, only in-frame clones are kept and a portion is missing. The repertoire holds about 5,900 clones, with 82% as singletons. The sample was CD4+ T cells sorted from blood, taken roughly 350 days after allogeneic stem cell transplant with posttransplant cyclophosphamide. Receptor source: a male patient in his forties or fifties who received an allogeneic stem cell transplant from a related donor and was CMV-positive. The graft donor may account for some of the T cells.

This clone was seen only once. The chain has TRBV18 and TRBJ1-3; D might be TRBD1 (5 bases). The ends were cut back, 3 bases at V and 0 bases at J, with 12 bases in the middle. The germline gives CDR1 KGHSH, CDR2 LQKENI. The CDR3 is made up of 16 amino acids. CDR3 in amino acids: CASSPGQGNSGNTIYF. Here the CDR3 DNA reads TGTGCCAGCTCACCGGGGCAGGGAAACTCTGGAAACACCATATATTTT.

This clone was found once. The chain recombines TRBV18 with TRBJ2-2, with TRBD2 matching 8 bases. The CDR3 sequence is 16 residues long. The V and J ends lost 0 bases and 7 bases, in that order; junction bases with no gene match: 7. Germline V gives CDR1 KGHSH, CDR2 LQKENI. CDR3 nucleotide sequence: TGTGCCAGCTCACCACCAATAGCGGGGCTCGGCGGGGAGCTGTTTTTT. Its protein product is CASSPPIAGLGGELFF.

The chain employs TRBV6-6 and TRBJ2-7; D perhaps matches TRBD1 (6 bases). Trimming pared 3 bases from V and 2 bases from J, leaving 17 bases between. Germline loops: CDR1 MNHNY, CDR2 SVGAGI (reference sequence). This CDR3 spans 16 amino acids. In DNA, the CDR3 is TGTGCCAGCAGTTATCGGACGGGACAATCAACCTACGAGCAGTACTTC. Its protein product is CASSYRTGQSTYEQYF.

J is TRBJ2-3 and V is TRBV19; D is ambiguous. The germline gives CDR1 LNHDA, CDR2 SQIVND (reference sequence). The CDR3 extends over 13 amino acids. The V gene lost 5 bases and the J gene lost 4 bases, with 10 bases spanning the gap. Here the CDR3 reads CASSPGPSDTQYF. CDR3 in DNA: TGTGCCAGTAGTCCTGGGCCATCAGATACGCAGTATTTT.

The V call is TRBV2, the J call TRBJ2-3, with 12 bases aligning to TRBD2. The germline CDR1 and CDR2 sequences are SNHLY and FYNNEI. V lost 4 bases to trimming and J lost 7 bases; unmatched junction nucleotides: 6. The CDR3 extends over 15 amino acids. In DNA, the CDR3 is TGTGCCAGCAGTGGGACTAGCGGGACGTCCAATACGCAGTATTTT. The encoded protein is CASSGTSGTSNTQYF.

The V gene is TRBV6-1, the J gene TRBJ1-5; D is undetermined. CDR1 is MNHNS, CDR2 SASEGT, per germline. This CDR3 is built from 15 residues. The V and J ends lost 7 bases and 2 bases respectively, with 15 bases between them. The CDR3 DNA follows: TGTGCCAGCACCATGACTTTCACGGGCAATCAGCCCCAGCATTTT. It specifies CASTMTFTGNQPQHF.

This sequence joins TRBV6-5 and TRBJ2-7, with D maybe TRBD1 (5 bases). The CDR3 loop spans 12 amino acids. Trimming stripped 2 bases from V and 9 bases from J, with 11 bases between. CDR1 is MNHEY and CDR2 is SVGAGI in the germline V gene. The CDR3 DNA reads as TGTGCCAGCAGTTACCCCGGAGACAGGCAGTACTTC. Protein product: CASSYPGDRQYF.

DNA for the CDR3: TGCAGTGCTGTCAGGGGGGAAGGCTACACCTTC. Amino acid sequence: CSAVRGEGYTF. The chain joins TRBV20-1 to TRBJ1-2; 7 bases match TRBD1. The germline gives CDR1 DFQATT, CDR2 SNEGSKA (reference sequence). With V trimmed by 5 bases and J by 8 bases, 5 bases remained unmatched. The CDR3 is 11 residues long.

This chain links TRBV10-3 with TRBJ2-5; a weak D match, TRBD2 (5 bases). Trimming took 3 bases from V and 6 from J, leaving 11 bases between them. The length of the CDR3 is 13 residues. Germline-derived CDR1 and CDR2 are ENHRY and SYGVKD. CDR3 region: CAISDDAGQTQYF. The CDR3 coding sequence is TGTGCCATCAGTGATGACGCGGGTCAGACCCAGTACTTC.

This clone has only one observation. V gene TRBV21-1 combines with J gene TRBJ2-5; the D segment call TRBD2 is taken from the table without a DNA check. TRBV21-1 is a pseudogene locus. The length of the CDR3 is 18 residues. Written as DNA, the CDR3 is TGTGCCAGCAGCTTGACGGTGGAACTAGCGGGACACCAAGAGACCCAGTACTTC. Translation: CASSLTVELAGHQETQYF.

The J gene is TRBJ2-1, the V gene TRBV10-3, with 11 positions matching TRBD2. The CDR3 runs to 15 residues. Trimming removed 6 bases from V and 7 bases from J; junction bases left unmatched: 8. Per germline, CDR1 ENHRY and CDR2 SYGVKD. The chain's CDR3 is CAIRVAGGNRNEQFF. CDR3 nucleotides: TGTGCCATCAGGGTAGCGGGGGGGAATAGGAATGAGCAGTTCTTC.

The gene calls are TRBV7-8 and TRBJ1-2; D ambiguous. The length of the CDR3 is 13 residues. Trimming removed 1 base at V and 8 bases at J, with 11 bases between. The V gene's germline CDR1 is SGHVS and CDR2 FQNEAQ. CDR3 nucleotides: TGTGCCAGCAGCTTAGGAGGTTCTGGGGGCTACACCTTC. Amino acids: CASSLGGSGGYTF.

DNA of the CDR3: TGTGCCAGCAGCCCTGGACAGGGGAGGGAGCTGTTTTTT. Residues: CASSPGQGRELFF. The J gene is TRBJ2-2, the V gene TRBV28, with TRBD1 matching over 9 bases. J lost 9 bases, V lost 6 bases, and 5 bases had no gene match. The CDR3 contains 13 residues. CDR1 MDHEN and CDR2 SYDVKM come from the germline V gene.

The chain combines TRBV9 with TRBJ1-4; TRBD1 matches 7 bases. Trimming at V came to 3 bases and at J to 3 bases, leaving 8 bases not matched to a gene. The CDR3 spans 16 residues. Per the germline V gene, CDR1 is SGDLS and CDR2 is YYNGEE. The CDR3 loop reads CASSGSRQGPNEKLFF. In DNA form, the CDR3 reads TGTGCCAGCAGCGGATCCAGACAGGGACCTAATGAAAAACTGTTTTTT. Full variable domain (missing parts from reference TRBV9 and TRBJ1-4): DSGVTQTPKHLITATGQRVTLRCSPRSGDLSVYWYQQSLDQGLQFLIQYYNGEERAKGNILERFSAQQFPDLHSELNLSSLELGDSALYFCASSGSRQGPNEKLFFGSGTQLSVL.

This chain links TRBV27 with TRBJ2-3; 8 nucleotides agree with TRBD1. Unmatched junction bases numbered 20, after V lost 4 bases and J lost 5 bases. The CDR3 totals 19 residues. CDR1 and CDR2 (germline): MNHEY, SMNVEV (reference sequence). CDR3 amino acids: CASSSPFPGAGGGIDTQYF. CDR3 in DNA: TGTGCCAGCAGTTCCCCGTTTCCCGGGGCAGGGGGCGGCATAGATACGCAGTATTTT.

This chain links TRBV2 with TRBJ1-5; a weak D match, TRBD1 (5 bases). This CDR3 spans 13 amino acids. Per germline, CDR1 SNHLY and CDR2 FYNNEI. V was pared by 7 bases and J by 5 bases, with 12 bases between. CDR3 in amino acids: CASTVQGHQPQHF. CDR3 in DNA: TGTGCCAGCACGGTTCAGGGCCATCAGCCCCAGCATTTT. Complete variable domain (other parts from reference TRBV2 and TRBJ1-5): EPEVTQTPSHQVTQMGQEVILRCVPISNHLYFYWYRQILGQKVEFLVSFYNNEISEKSEIFDDQFSVERPDGSNFTLKIRSTKLEDSAMYFCASTVQGHQPQHFGDGTRLSIL.

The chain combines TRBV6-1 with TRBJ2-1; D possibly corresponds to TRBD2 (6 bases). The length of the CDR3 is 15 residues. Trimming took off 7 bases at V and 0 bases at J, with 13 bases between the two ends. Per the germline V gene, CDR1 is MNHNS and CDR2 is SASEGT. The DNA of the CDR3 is TGTGCCAGCATGCCGGGACTCAGCTCCTACAATGAGCAGTTCTTC. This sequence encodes CASMPGLSSYNEQFF.

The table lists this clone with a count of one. CDR3 loop: CASSPTLQGGTEAFF. Here the CDR3 DNA reads TGTGCCAGTAGTCCTACGTTACAGGGGGGCACTGAAGCTTTCTTT. This rearrangement joins TRBV19 to TRBJ1-1; the match to TRBD1 covers 8 bases. Per the germline V gene, CDR1 is LNHDA and CDR2 is SQIVND (reference sequence). Trimming took 5 bases from V and 4 from J; bases not matched to a gene: 9. The CDR3 is 15 amino acids.

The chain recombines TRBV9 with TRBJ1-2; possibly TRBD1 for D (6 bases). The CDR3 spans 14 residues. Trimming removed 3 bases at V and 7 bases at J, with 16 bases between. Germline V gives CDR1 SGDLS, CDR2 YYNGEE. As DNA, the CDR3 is TGTGCCAGCAGCGCTGTACAGGGTTCGTCTGGCTACACCTTC. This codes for CASSAVQGSSGYTF.

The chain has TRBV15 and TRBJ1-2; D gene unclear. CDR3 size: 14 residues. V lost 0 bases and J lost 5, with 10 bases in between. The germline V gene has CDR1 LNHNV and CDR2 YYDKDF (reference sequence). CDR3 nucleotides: TGTGCCACCAGCAGAGAGGCAGGTTTTTATGGCTACACCTTC. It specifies CATSREAGFYGYTF.

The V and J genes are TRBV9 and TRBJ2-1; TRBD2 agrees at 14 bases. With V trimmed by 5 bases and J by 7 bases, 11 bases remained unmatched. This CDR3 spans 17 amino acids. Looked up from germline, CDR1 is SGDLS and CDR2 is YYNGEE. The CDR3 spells CASSRRGGLAGVNEQFF. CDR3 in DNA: TGTGCCAGCAGTAGAAGAGGGGGACTAGCGGGAGTTAATGAGCAGTTCTTC.

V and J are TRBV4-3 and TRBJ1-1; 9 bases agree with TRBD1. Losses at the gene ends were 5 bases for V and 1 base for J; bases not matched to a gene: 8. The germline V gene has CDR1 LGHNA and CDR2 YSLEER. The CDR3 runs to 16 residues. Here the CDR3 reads CASSRQGGLGNTEAFF. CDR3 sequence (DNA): TGCGCCAGCAGCAGACAGGGGGGTTTGGGGAACACTGAAGCTTTCTTT.

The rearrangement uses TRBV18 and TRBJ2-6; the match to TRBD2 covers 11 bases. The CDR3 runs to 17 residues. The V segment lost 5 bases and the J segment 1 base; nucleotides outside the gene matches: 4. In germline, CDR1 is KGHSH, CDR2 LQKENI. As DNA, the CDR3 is TGTGCCAGCTCAGCTAGCGGGGGGATGTCTGGGGCCAACGTCCTGACTTTC. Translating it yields CASSASGGMSGANVLTF.

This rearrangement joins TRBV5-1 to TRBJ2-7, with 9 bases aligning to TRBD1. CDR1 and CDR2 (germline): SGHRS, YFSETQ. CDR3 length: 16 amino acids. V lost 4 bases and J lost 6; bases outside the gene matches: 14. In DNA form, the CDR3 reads TGCGCCAGCAGCACCCAATGGAGACAGGGGGACGGCGAGCAGTACTTC. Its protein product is CASSTQWRQGDGEQYF.

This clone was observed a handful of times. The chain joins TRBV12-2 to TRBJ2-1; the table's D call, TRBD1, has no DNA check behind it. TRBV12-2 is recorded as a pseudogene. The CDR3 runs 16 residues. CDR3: CASRLGGQGSTNEQFF. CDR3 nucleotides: TGTGCAAGTCGCTTAGGAGGCCAGGGTTCGACCAATGAGCAGTTCTTC.

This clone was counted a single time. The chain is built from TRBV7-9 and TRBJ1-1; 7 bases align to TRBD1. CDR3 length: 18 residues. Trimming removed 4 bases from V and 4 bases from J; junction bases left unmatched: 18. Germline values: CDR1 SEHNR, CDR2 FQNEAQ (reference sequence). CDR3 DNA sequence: TGTGCCAGCAGCTCCGGCAAAGGAGGGGGCGGTTTTTTCACTGAAGCTTTCTTT. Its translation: CASSSGKGGGGFFTEAFF.

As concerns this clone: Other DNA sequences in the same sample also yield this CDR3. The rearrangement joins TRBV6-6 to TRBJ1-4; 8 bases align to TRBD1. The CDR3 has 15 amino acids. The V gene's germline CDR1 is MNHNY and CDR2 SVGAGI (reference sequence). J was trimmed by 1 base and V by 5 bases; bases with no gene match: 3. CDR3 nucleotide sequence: TGTGCCAGCAGTCCTACAGGGGGAACTAATGAAAAACTGTTTTTT. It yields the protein CASSPTGGTNEKLFF.

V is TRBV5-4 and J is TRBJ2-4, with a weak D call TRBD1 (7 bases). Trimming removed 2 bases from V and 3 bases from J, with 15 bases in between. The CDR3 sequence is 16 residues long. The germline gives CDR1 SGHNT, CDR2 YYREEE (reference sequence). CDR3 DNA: TGTGCCAGCAGCTTCGGGGGCAGGGGGGTCAAAAACATTCAGTACTTC. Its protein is CASSFGGRGVKNIQYF. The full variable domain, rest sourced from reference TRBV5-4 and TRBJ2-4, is ETGVTQSPTHLIKTRGQQVTLRCSSQSGHNTVSWYQQALGQGPQFIFQYYREEENGRGNFPPRFSGLQFPNYSSELNVNALELDDSALYLCASSFGGRGVKNIQYFGAGTRLSVL.

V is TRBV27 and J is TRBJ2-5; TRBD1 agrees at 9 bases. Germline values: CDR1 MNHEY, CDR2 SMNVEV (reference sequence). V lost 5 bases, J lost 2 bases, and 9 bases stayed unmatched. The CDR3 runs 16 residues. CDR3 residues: CASSTRTGVDQETQYF. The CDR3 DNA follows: TGTGCCAGCAGTACCAGGACAGGGGTTGATCAAGAGACCCAGTACTTC.

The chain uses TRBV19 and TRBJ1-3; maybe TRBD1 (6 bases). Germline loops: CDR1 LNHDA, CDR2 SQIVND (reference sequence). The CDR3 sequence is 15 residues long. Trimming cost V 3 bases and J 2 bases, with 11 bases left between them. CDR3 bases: TGTGCCAGTAGTATGGAACAGGGAACTGGAAACACCATATATTTT. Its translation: CASSMEQGTGNTIYF.